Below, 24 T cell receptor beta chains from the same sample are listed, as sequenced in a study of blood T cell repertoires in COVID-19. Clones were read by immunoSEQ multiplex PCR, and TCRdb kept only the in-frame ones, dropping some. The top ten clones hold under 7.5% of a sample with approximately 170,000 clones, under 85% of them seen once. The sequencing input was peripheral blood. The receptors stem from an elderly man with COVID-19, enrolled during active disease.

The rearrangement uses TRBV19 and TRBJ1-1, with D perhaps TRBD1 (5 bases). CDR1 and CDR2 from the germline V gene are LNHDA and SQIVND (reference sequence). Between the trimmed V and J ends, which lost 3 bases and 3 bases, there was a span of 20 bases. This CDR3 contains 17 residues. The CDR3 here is CASSIVTQGLLDTEAFF. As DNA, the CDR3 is TGTGCCAGTAGTATTGTTACGCAGGGACTTTTGGACACTGAAGCTTTCTTT.

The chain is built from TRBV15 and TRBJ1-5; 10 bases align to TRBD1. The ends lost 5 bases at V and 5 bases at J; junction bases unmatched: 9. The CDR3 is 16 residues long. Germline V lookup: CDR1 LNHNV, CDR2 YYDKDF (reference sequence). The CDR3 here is CATSGGLDRGDQPQHF. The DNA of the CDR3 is TGTGCCACCAGCGGGGGGTTGGACAGGGGGGATCAGCCCCAGCATTTT.

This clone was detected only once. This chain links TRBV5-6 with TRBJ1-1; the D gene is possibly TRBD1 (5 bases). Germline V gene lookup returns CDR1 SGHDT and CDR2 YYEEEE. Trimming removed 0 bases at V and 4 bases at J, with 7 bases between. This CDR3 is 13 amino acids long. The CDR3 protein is CASSLDRLTEAFF. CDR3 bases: TGTGCCAGCAGCTTGGACAGGCTCACTGAAGCTTTCTTT.

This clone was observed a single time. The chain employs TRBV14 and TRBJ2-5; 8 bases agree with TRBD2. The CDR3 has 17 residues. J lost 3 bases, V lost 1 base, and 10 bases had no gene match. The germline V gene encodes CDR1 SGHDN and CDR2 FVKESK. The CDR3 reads CASSQGSLAGTEETQYF. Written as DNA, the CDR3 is TGTGCCAGCAGCCAAGGTTCTTTAGCGGGGACGGAAGAGACCCAGTACTTC.

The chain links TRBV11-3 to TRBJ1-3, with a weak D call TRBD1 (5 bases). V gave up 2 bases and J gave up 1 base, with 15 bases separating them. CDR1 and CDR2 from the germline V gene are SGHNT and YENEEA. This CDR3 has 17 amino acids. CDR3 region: CASSLTPGRASGNTIYF. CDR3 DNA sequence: TGTGCCAGCAGCTTAACCCCCGGCAGGGCATCTGGAAACACCATATATTTT.

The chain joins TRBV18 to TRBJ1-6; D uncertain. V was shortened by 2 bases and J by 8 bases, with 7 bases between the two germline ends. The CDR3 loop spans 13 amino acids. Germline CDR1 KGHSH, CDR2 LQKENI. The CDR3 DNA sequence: TGTGCCAGCTCACCATCGGAGGATTCACCCCTCCACTTT. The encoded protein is CASSPSEDSPLHF.

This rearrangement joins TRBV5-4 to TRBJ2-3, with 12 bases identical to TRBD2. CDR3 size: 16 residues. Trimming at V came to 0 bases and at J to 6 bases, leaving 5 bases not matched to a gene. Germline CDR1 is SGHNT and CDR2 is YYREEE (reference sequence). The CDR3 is CASSLALAGGQDTQYF. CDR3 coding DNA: TGTGCCAGCAGCTTGGCCCTAGCGGGGGGGCAGGATACGCAGTATTTT.

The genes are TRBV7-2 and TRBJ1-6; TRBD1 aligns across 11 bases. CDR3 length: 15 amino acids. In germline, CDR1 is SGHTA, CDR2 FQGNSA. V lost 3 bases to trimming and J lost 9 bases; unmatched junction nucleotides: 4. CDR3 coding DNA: TGTGCCAGCAGCTTCGGGACAGGGGGTCTTTCACCCCTCCACTTT. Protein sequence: CASSFGTGGLSPLHF.

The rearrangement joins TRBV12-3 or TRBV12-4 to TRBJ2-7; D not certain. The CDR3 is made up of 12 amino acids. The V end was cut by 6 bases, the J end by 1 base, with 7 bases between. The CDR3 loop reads CASSYASYEQYF. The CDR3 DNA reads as TGTGCCAGCAGCTATGCATCCTACGAGCAGTACTTC.

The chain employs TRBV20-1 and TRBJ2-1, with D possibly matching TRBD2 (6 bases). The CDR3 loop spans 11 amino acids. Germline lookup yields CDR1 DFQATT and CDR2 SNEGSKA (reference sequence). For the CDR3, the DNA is TGCAGCATCGGGAGCTACAATGAGCAGTTCTTC. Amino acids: CSIGSYNEQFF.

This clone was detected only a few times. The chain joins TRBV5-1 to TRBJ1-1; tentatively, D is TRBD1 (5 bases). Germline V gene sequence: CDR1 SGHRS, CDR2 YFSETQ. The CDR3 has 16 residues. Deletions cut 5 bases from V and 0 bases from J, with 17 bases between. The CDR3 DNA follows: TGCGCCAGCAGTCCCCGGGCGGGGCAGGTGAACACTGAAGCTTTCTTT. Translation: CASSPRAGQVNTEAFF.

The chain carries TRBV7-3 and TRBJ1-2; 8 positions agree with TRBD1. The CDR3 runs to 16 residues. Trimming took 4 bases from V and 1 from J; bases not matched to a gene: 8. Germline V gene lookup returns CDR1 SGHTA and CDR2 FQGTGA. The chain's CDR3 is CASSSLTGGVNYGYTF. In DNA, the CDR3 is TGTGCCAGCAGCTCCCTTACAGGGGGTGTTAACTATGGCTACACCTTC.

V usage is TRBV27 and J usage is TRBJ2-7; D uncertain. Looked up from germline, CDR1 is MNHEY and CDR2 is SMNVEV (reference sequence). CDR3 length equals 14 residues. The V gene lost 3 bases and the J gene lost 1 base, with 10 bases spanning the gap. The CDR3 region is CASSFWPTSYEQYF. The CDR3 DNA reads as TGTGCCAGCAGTTTTTGGCCAACGTCCTACGAGCAGTACTTC.

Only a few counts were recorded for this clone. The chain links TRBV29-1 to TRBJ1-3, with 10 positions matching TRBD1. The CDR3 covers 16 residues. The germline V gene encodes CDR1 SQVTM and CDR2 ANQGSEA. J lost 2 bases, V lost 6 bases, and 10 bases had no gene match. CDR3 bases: TGCAGCGTCCGGGACAGGGGCCGGTGGGCTGGAAACACCATATATTTT. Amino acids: CSVRDRGRWAGNTIYF.

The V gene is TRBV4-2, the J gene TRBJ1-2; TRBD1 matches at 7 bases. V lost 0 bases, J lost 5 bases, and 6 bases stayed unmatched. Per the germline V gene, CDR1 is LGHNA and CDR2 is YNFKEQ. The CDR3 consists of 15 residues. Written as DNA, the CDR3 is TGTGCCAGCAGCCAAGACCGCAGGGGGAATTATGGCTACACCTTC. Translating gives CASSQDRRGNYGYTF.

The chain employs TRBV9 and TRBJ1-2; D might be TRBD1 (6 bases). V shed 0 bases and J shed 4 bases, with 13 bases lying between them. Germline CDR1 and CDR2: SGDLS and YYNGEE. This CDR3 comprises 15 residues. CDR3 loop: CASSVEPQGSYGYTF. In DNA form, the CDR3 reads TGTGCCAGCAGCGTAGAACCCCAGGGGAGCTATGGCTACACCTTC.

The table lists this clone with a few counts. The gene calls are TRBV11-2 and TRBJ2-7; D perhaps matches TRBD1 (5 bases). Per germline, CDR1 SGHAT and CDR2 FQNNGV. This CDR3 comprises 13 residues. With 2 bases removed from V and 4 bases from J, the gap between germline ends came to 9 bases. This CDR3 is CASSLFSGYEQYF. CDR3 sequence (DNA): TGTGCCAGCAGCTTATTTTCAGGGTACGAGCAGTACTTC.

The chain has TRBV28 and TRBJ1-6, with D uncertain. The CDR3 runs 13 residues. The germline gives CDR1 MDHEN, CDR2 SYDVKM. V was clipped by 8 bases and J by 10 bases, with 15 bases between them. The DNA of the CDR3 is TGTGCCAGCCCTCAGGAACCTGGATCACCCCTCCACTTT. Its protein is CASPQEPGSPLHF.

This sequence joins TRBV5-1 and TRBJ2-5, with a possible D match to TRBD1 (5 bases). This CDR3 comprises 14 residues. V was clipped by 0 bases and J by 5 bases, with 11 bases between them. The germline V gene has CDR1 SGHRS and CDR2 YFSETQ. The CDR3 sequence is CASSLEGNTETQYF. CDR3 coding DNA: TGCGCCAGCAGCTTGGAGGGGAATACGGAGACCCAGTACTTC. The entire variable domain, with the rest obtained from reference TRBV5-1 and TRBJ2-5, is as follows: KAGVTQTPRYLIKTRGQQVTLSCSPISGHRSVSWYQQTPGQGLQFLFEYFSETQRNKGNFPGRFSGRQFSNSRSEMNVSTLELGDSALYLCASSLEGNTETQYFGPGTRLLVL.

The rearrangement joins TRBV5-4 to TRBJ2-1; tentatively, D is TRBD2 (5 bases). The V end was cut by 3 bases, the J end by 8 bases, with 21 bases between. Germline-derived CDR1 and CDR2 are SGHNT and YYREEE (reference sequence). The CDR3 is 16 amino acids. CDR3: CASSSSFLRPGDEQFF. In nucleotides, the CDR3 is TGTGCCAGCAGCTCGTCATTTTTAAGGCCCGGGGATGAGCAGTTCTTC.

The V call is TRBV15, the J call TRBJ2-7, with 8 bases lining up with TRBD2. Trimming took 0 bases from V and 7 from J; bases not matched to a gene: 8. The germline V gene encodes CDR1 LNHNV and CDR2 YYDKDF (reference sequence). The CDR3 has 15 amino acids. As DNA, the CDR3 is TGTGCCACCAGCAGAGACCGGGGGGGTCTGAGGGAGCAGTACTTC. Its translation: CATSRDRGGLREQYF.

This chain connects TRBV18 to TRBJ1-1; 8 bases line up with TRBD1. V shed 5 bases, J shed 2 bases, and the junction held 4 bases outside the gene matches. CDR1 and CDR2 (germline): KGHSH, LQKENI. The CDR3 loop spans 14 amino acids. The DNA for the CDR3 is TGTGCCAGCTCAGTGACAGGGGCTAACACTGAAGCTTTCTTT. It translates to CASSVTGANTEAFF.

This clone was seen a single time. In nucleotides, the CDR3 is TGTGCCAGCAGCTTAGCTAGCGGGGCCAGCACAGATACGCAGTATTTT. Translating it yields CASSLASGASTDTQYF. The rearrangement uses TRBV7-9 and TRBJ2-3, with 8 bases matching TRBD2. Germline loops: CDR1 SEHNR, CDR2 FQNEAQ (reference sequence). The CDR3 spans 16 residues. Trimming at V came to 0 bases and at J to 0 bases, leaving 2 bases not matched to a gene.

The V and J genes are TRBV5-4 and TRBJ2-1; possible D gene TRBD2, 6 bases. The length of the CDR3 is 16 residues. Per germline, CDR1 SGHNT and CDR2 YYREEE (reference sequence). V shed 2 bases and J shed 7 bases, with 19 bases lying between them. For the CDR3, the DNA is TGTGCCAGCAGCTTTGGAGGGGTGACTGGTTGGAATGAGCAGTTCTTC. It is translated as CASSFGGVTGWNEQFF.